These 17 T cell receptor beta chains originate from one sample sequenced in a study of blood T cell repertoires in COVID-19. Profiling relied on immunoSEQ multiplex PCR, and the TCRdb table lists in-frame clones only, not all of them. The table has hundreds of thousands of clones, approximately 92% seen once. The sequenced sample consisted of peripheral blood. The receptor set was obtained from a man between 18 and 29 years old with COVID-19, enrolled during active disease.

The chain carries TRBV7-3 and TRBJ2-1, with 11 bases fitting TRBD2. CDR3 length: 14 residues. Looked up from germline, CDR1 is SGHTA and CDR2 is FQGTGA. Unmatched junction bases numbered 3, after V lost 2 bases and J lost 9 bases. The CDR3 DNA is TGTGCCAGCAGCTTAGGACTAGCGGGCGGTGAGCAGTTCTTC. This codes for CASSLGLAGGEQFF. The whole variable domain, remainder taken from reference TRBV7-3 and TRBJ2-1, is GAGVSQTPSNKVTEKGKYVELRCDPISGHTALYWYRQSLGQGPEFLIYFQGTGAADDSGLPNDRFFAVRPEGSVSTLKIQRTERGDSAVYLCASSLGLAGGEQFFGPGTRLTVL.

Comments on this clone: This sample also contains other DNA sequences that code for the same CDR3. The V call is TRBV7-3, the J call TRBJ2-1, with 11 bases matching TRBD2. The V segment lost 2 bases and the J segment 7 bases; nucleotides outside the gene matches: 4. CDR3 size: 15 residues. Looked up from germline, CDR1 is SGHTA and CDR2 is FQGTGA. Written as DNA, the CDR3 is TGTGCCAGCAGCTTACTAGCGGGAGGCACTAATGAGCAGTTCTTC. This codes for CASSLLAGGTNEQFF.

The chain joins TRBV21-1 to TRBJ2-5; the table's D call, TRBD2, was not checked against the DNA. TRBV21-1 is a pseudogene segment. This CDR3 has 21 amino acids. This CDR3 is CASSRRRYKTSGGPGQETQYF. DNA for the CDR3: TGTGCCAGCAGCAGACGCCGGTACAAGACTAGCGGGGGGCCGGGACAAGAGACCCAGTACTTC.

The V call is TRBV2, the J call TRBJ1-5; D unresolved. CDR1 and CDR2 (germline): SNHLY, FYNNEI. V lost 7 bases and J 7 bases, leaving 14 bases between the germline ends. CDR3 length equals 13 residues. This chain's CDR3 is CASNRGFGQPQHF. The CDR3 region has the DNA TGTGCCAGCAATCGGGGTTTCGGGCAGCCCCAGCATTTT.

CDR3 in amino acids: CASSHPPGTAGRTGELFF. DNA for the CDR3: TGTGCCAGCAGCCACCCCCCGGGGACAGCGGGCCGAACCGGGGAGCTGTTTTTT. The J gene is TRBJ2-2, the V gene TRBV3-1 (or the pseudogene TRBV3-2), with D possibly TRBD1 on 7 matching bases. Germline CDR1 is LGHDT and CDR2 is YNNKEL (reference sequence). The V gene lost 3 bases and the J gene lost 5 bases, with 22 bases spanning the gap. This CDR3 has 18 residues.

V and J are TRBV10-3 and TRBJ2-1, with 8 bases fitting TRBD2. CDR3 length equals 15 residues. Losses at the gene ends were 5 bases for V and 6 bases for J; bases not matched to a gene: 9. CDR1 and CDR2 (germline): ENHRY, SYGVKD. CDR3 DNA: TGTGCCATCAGTATTGGACTAGCAGCTAGCAATGAGCAGTTCTTC. Its protein is CAISIGLAASNEQFF.

The genes are TRBV11-2 and TRBJ1-1, with 8 bases aligning to TRBD1. Per the germline V gene, CDR1 is SGHAT and CDR2 is FQNNGV. Trimming cost V 3 bases and J 3 bases; bases outside gene matches: 15. The CDR3 has 18 amino acids. The CDR3 region is CASSFITWTGILYTEAFF. The CDR3, as DNA: TGTGCCAGCAGCTTCATTACTTGGACAGGGATTCTGTACACTGAAGCTTTCTTT.

The chain carries TRBV29-1 and TRBJ1-2, with TRBD1 matching 12 bases. V trimming: 6 bases; J trimming: 7 bases; junction bases outside the gene matches: 12. The V gene's germline CDR1 is SQVTM and CDR2 ANQGSEA. The CDR3 has 15 amino acids. This CDR3 is CSVPLKGTGGLGYTF. CDR3 coding DNA: TGCAGCGTACCCTTAAAAGGGACAGGGGGCCTTGGCTACACCTTC. Combining the CDR3 with reference TRBV29-1 and TRBJ1-2 gives the whole variable domain SAVISQKPSRDICQRGTSLTIQCQVDSQVTMMFWYRQQPGQSLTLIATANQGSEATYESGFVIDKFPISRPNLTFSTLTVSNMSPEDSSIYLCSVPLKGTGGLGYTFGSGTRLTVV.

This clone has a handful of counts. The rearrangement uses TRBV27 and TRBJ2-7; perhaps TRBD1 as D (6 bases). Trimming stripped 5 bases from V and 1 base from J, with 15 bases between. The length of the CDR3 is 15 residues. Germline V gives CDR1 MNHEY, CDR2 SMNVEV (reference sequence). CDR3 DNA: TGTGCCAGCAGTCCTACATCTGGACAGTCCTACGAGCAGTACTTC. It encodes CASSPTSGQSYEQYF.

J is TRBJ1-4 and V is TRBV21-1; the table names TRBD1, a call not compared with the DNA. TRBV21-1 is a pseudogene locus. This CDR3 has 13 residues. The CDR3 bases are TGTGCCAGCAGCAACAGGAAGGTTGAAAAACTGTTTTTT. The encoded protein is CASSNRKVEKLFF.

The chain employs TRBV7-8 and TRBJ1-1; TRBD1 matches at 7 bases. The V gene's germline CDR1 is SGHVS and CDR2 FQNEAQ. The CDR3 length is 13 residues. The V segment lost 4 bases and the J segment 8 bases; nucleotides outside the gene matches: 7. CDR3 in amino acids: CASSSSRQGEAFF. The CDR3 DNA reads as TGTGCCAGCAGCTCCTCCCGACAGGGAGAAGCTTTCTTT. Based on the CDR3 plus reference TRBV7-8 and TRBJ1-1, the full variable domain is GAGVSQSPRYKVAKRGQDVALRCDPISGHVSLFWYQQALGQGPEFLTYFQNEAQLDKSGLPSDRFFAERPEGSVSTLKIQRTQQEDSAVYLCASSSSRQGEAFFGQGTRLTVV.

The V and J genes are TRBV3-1 (or the pseudogene TRBV3-2) and TRBJ2-5; 11 bases agree with TRBD2. The CDR3 runs 19 residues. The germline V gene has CDR1 LGHDT and CDR2 YNNKEL (reference sequence). V was pared by 4 bases and J by 0 bases, with 13 bases of the junction left unmatched. In DNA form, the CDR3 reads TGTGCCAGCAGCCCAACCACCCTAGCGGGAGGTAATAACCAAGAGACCCAGTACTTC. Translating it yields CASSPTTLAGGNNQETQYF.

The chain joins TRBV29-1 to TRBJ2-3, with a tentative D call TRBD1 (7 bases). The V and J ends lost 5 bases and 2 bases respectively, with 14 bases between them. CDR1 and CDR2 (germline): SQVTM, ANQGSEA. The CDR3 is made up of 14 amino acids. Here the CDR3 reads CSVRGTVHTDTQYF. The CDR3 bases are TGCAGCGTTCGGGGGACAGTACACACAGATACGCAGTATTTT.

Here the CDR3 reads CSVGGHRGGYTF. The CDR3 DNA sequence: TGCAGCGTTGGAGGACACAGGGGTGGCTACACCTTC. The chain joins TRBV29-1 to TRBJ1-2, with 7 bases that match TRBD1. V lost 4 bases, J lost 7 bases, and 6 bases stayed unmatched. This CDR3 comprises 12 residues. Germline lookup yields CDR1 SQVTM and CDR2 ANQGSEA.

The chain is built from TRBV3-1 (or the pseudogene TRBV3-2) and TRBJ2-2; D is perhaps TRBD2 (5 bases). Germline CDR1 is LGHDT and CDR2 is YNNKEL (reference sequence). The CDR3 length is 13 residues. V lost 7 bases and J 4 bases, leaving 10 bases between the germline ends. CDR3 in amino acids: CASKLGTTGELFF. CDR3 DNA sequence: TGTGCCAGCAAACTAGGAACCACCGGGGAGCTGTTTTTT.

The DNA of the CDR3 is TGTGCCAGCGGTCTGCGAACCTACGAGCAGTACTTC. This encodes CASGLRTYEQYF. This rearrangement joins TRBV11-3 to TRBJ2-7, with unresolved D. The CDR3 runs to 12 residues. Germline V lookup: CDR1 SGHNT, CDR2 YENEEA. Trimming removed 8 bases from V and 2 bases from J, with 10 bases in between.

The chain uses TRBV6-6 and TRBJ2-2; D gene uncertain. The CDR3 is 14 amino acids. V lost 4 bases and J 1 base, leaving 7 bases between the germline ends. Looked up from germline, CDR1 is MNHNY and CDR2 is SVGAGI (reference sequence). The chain's CDR3 is CASSWAGNTGELFF. In nucleotides, the CDR3 is TGTGCCAGCAGTTGGGCAGGGAACACCGGGGAGCTGTTTTTT.